The entry that follows covers one T cell receptor beta chain sequence. No cognate antigen has been identified for it. No base qualities exist here, and no much larger clone lies one base off it. Focal radiation therapy combined with CTLA-4 blockade (ipilimumab) was tested in patients with chemo-refractory metastatic non-small-cell lung cancer. The library was built by means of the immunoSEQ multiplex PCR assay. Entries here come from immuneACCESS through TCRdb and include only in-frame sequences with V and J called. Some clones fail to appear in such tables; in the studies checked, an unresolved V gene covers under half of the shortfall, and the cause of the remainder is unknown. For this sample the table gives about 29,000 clones, of which 75% to 85% were detected only once. Around 24% of the sample is in the top ten clones. This record comes from a study of radiotherapy plus CTLA-4 blockade in lung cancer (dated by TCRdb to 2016 to 2019). About the study as a whole: Among the enrolled patients, around 19% had an objective response, and about 31% reached disease control.

The paper as a whole reports these results and caveats: Increased serum interferon-beta after radiation, together with early dynamic changes in blood T cell clones, were reported to be the strongest predictors of response. After treatment with radiotherapy and ipilimumab, TCR clones that came from tumors expanded in the peripheral blood.

The germline V gene yields MNHEY for CDR1 and SVGAGI for CDR2. Between the V and J ends, shortened by 2 bases and 0 bases respectively, the junction contains 10 bases. The CDR3, from cysteine to phenylalanine, totals 15 residues. This entry keeps only the CDR3 DNA: 45 bases, framed from base 1. The receptor was isolated from a human donor with non-small cell lung cancer that progressed on radiotherapy plus ipilimumab. Sample: peripheral blood, taken from a patient treated with radiotherapy plus ipilimumab. The V and J segments used are TRBV6-5 and TRBJ1-2, and TRBD1 may be the D gene, going by 6 matching bases. The DNA is as follows: TGTGCCAGCAGTTACCACAGGGAGTCTAACTATGGCTACACCTTC. It encodes CASSYHRESNYGYTF.